This T cell receptor beta chain derives from a study of T-cell reconstitution after alpha-beta-depleted transplantation in children. Trimming pared 4 bases from V and 4 bases from J, leaving 13 bases between. The CDR3 runs 14 residues. Germline V lookup: CDR1 SGHNT, CDR2 YENEEA. Unique molecular identifiers were used to barcode this TCRbeta library. TCRdb processed the PCR reads anew with MiXCR; each CDR3 protein has one entry. The top ten hold 3% to 4.5% of the sample, which has nearly 400,000 distinct CDR3 sequences, about 20% seen once. The chain links TRBV11-3 to TRBJ1-1; D possibly corresponds to TRBD1 (5 bases). Specimen: PBMCs from the stem cell graft donor, collected from the stem cell graft. The receptor was isolated from a human donor who donated a stem cell graft to a child with acute myeloid leukemia. DNA of the CDR3: TGTGCCAGCAGCTCCACTCCCAGGGCCACTGAAGCTTTCTTT. This sequence encodes CASSSTPRATEAFF.